One and the same sample provided the 10 T cell receptor beta chains below, sequenced in a study of immune heterogeneity within non-small cell lung tumors. As template, the study used bulk tumor genomic DNA at roughly 600 ng per sample. From each primary tumor, several far-apart biopsies were obtained during surgery. Newly diagnosed with untreated non-small cell lung cancer, the patients underwent curative surgery. Multiplex PCR with 32 V and 13 J primers amplified TCR beta CDR3. TCRdb used MiXCR to reprocess the multiplex PCR reads, holding one entry per CDR3 protein. The sample includes roughly 23,000 distinct CDR3 sequences, around a quarter of them seen just once. Specimen: lung tumor tissue. The receptors shown here come from a man between 35 and 55 years old with non-small cell lung cancer.

With respect to this clonotype: This may arise from a read error, as a much more abundant clone is one base away. The J gene is TRBJ1-2, the V gene TRBV7-8; a weak D match, TRBD1 (5 bases). CDR3 size: 15 residues. The germline V gene has CDR1 SGHVS and CDR2 FQNEAQ. The CDR3 protein is CARSLVAGPYYGYTF. The CDR3 nucleotides are TGTGCCAGAAGCTTAGTGGCGGGGCCCTACTATGGCTACACCTTC.

This clonotype was observed a handful of times. The chain employs TRBV14 and TRBJ2-1, with D possibly matching TRBD2 (5 bases). The CDR3 has 12 amino acids. Germline lookup yields CDR1 SGHDN and CDR2 FVKESK. The V gene lost 1 base and the J gene lost 8 bases, with 6 bases spanning the gap. The CDR3 DNA is TGTGCCAGCAGCCAAGGGAGGTATGAGCAGTTCTTC. Protein: CASSQGRYEQFF.

This clonotype appeared many times. The gene calls are TRBV6-5 and TRBJ1-1; D possibly corresponds to TRBD1 (5 bases). Trimming took 0 bases from V and 0 from J, leaving 17 bases between them. Germline-derived CDR1 and CDR2 are MNHEY and SVGAGI. The CDR3 is 18 amino acids. CDR3 protein: CASSYSGGVRQMNTEAFF. The CDR3 DNA reads as TGTGCCAGCAGTTACTCTGGGGGGGTTCGACAGATGAACACTGAAGCTTTCTTT.

In its sample, this clonotype was seen many times. The genes are TRBV11-2 and TRBJ1-4; tentative D call: TRBD1 (5 bases). The CDR3 has 14 amino acids. The ends were cut back, 0 bases at V and 3 bases at J, with 5 bases in the middle. The germline CDR1 and CDR2 sequences are SGHAT and FQNNGV. CDR3: CASSLEGANEKLFF. The CDR3 coding sequence is TGTGCCAGCAGCTTAGAAGGGGCTAATGAAAAACTGTTTTTT.

This clonotype occurred a few times. The chain is built from TRBV18 and TRBJ2-5; D is possibly TRBD1 (5 bases). V lost 0 bases and J lost 5, with 13 bases in between. From germline, CDR1 is KGHSH and CDR2 LQKENI. There are 15 residues in the CDR3. CDR3: CASSPPSQGAETQYF. CDR3 in DNA: TGTGCCAGCTCACCACCGAGTCAGGGTGCTGAGACCCAGTACTTC.

This clonotype was seen ten or more times. The CDR3 DNA sequence: TGTGCCAGCAGAAGGGACGGAAGGTTCTACAATGAGCAGTTCTTC. This encodes CASRRDGRFYNEQFF. The J gene is TRBJ2-1, the V gene TRBV27, with D perhaps being TRBD1 or TRBD2 (5 bases each). The CDR3 sequence is 15 residues long. With 6 bases removed from V and 3 bases from J, the gap between germline ends came to 15 bases. CDR1 and CDR2 (germline): MNHEY, SMNVEV (reference sequence).

About this clonotype itself: A much larger clone differs from this one at a single base, so this may be a read error. The chain combines TRBV5-4 with TRBJ1-3; TRBD1 agrees at 10 bases. CDR3 size: 16 residues. Germline CDR1 reads SGHNT; CDR2 reads YYREEE (reference sequence). CDR3 nucleotides: TGTGCCAGCAGCTTGGGACAGGGGGCCGCTGGAAACAACATATATTTT. Its translation is CASSLGQGAAGNNIYF.

As for this clonotype: A much bigger clone sits one base away, suggesting this may be a read error. The genes are TRBV9 and TRBJ2-5, with a weak D call TRBD1 (6 bases). Looked up from germline, CDR1 is SGDLS and CDR2 is YYNGEE. Trimming shortened V by 8 bases and J by 5 bases, and 13 bases separated the two germline ends. CDR3 length equals 12 residues. The CDR3, as DNA: TGTGCCAGAAGCCAACAGGGCGAGACCCAGTACTTC. It specifies CARSQQGETQYF.

About this clonotype: Being one base from a much bigger clone, this may be a read error. The rearrangement uses TRBV20-1 and TRBJ2-7; 11 bases align to TRBD2. Trimming cost V 1 base and J 9 bases; bases outside gene matches: 8. The CDR3 loop spans 14 amino acids. Per germline, CDR1 DFQATT and CDR2 SNEGSKA (reference sequence). The CDR3 protein is CSARGLAGLEVQYF. The CDR3 DNA follows: TGCAGTGCTAGAGGACTAGCGGGACTCGAGGTGCAGTACTTC.

This clonotype was recorded many times. The chain links TRBV2 to TRBJ1-1; tentatively, D is TRBD1 (5 bases). This CDR3 has 13 amino acids. Germline V lookup: CDR1 SNHLY, CDR2 FYNNEI. The germline V and J ends were trimmed by 4 bases and 7 bases, with 13 bases remaining between them. In DNA, the CDR3 is TGTGCCAGCAGTGGGGGCGGGGCAAGTGAAGCTTTCTTT. Translating it yields CASSGGGASEAFF.